Each of the 9 T cell receptor beta chains below was sequenced from the same sample in a study of blood T cell repertoires in COVID-19. Sequencing was performed with immunoSEQ multiplex PCR; in TCRdb, only in-frame clones are kept and a portion is missing. The table has 45,000 or so clones, approximately 90% seen once. Sequencing was performed on peripheral blood. The receptor source for this set is a middle-aged man with active COVID-19.

The chain uses TRBV10-3 and TRBJ2-1, with TRBD2 matching over 7 bases. The CDR3 is made up of 14 amino acids. With 7 bases clipped from V and 9 bases from J, the junction kept 12 bases outside the gene matches. Germline CDR1 and CDR2: ENHRY and SYGVKD. CDR3 amino acids: CAIMAGAEFGEQFF. The CDR3 DNA is TGTGCCATCATGGCGGGAGCTGAGTTCGGTGAGCAGTTCTTC.

The chain is built from TRBV10-1 and TRBJ2-1; D possibly corresponds to TRBD2 (5 bases). The V gene's germline CDR1 is WNHNN and CDR2 SYGVQD (reference sequence). The CDR3 is made up of 12 amino acids. V was cut by 6 bases and J by 12 bases, with 15 bases left in between. Written as DNA, the CDR3 is TGCGCCAGCAGCCCGGGTCCTCGGGGGCAGTTCTTC. Translation gives CASSPGPRGQFF.

The chain links TRBV7-2 to TRBJ2-1, with 9 bases identical to TRBD2. The germline gives CDR1 SGHTA, CDR2 FQGNSA. This CDR3 has 16 amino acids. J was trimmed by 3 bases and V by 1 base; bases with no gene match: 4. The CDR3 sequence: CASSLGLADLYNEQFF. The CDR3 coding sequence is TGTGCCAGCAGCTTAGGACTAGCGGATCTCTACAATGAGCAGTTCTTC.

CDR3 in amino acids: CASSATGTNEQFF. In nucleotides, the CDR3 is TGTGCCAGCAGTGCGACGGGTACAAATGAGCAGTTCTTC. The chain couples TRBV6-4 to TRBJ2-1; D remains unclear. Trimming took off 4 bases at V and 7 bases at J, with 11 bases between the two ends. The CDR3 has 13 amino acids. Germline V gene data show CDR1 as MRHNA and CDR2 as SNTAGT.

J is TRBJ1-1 and V is TRBV11-3; TRBD1 matches at 11 bases. Germline lookup yields CDR1 SGHNT and CDR2 YENEEA. V shed 1 base and J 5 bases; nucleotides not matched to a gene: 6. The CDR3 runs 16 residues. CDR3 region: CASSLGTGGAETEAFF. The CDR3 nucleotides are TGTGCCAGCAGCTTAGGGACAGGGGGCGCGGAGACTGAAGCTTTCTTT.

CDR3: CASSLEVRIVNSNEQFF. For the CDR3, the DNA is TGCGCCAGCAGCTTGGAGGTGAGGATAGTTAATAGCAATGAGCAGTTCTTC. J is TRBJ2-1 and V is TRBV5-1; D remains unclear. Trimming removed 0 bases at V and 6 bases at J, with 19 bases between. The CDR3 covers 17 residues. In germline, CDR1 is SGHRS, CDR2 YFSETQ.

CDR3 coding DNA: TGTGCCAGCAGCTTGGCTCGCACGCACACCGATGAAGCTTTCTTT. Its translation is CASSLARTHTDEAFF. The V and J genes are TRBV5-5 and TRBJ1-1; no reliable D call. V was clipped by 0 bases and J by 7 bases, with 16 bases between them. The CDR3 totals 15 residues. Germline-derived CDR1 and CDR2 are SGHKS and YYEKEE (reference sequence).

The V gene is TRBV27, the J gene TRBJ1-6, with 9 bases matching TRBD1. CDR3 size: 14 residues. Germline CDR1 and CDR2: MNHEY and SMNVEV (reference sequence). V dropped 4 bases and J dropped 13; count of bases not matched to a gene: 8. The CDR3 reads CASSSPQGAGPLHF. Written as DNA, the CDR3 is TGTGCCAGCAGTTCCCCACAGGGGGCGGGCCCCCTCCACTTT.

The V and J genes are TRBV18 and TRBJ1-5, with TRBD1 matching 7 bases. The CDR3 has 15 residues. Germline lookup yields CDR1 KGHSH and CDR2 LQKENI. The V and J ends lost 3 bases and 8 bases, in that order; junction bases with no gene match: 10. This CDR3 is CASSPRDSPQEPQHF. For the CDR3, the DNA is TGTGCCAGCTCACCCCGGGACAGTCCTCAGGAGCCCCAGCATTTT.